Included here is one T cell receptor beta chain sequence, with context. The sample originates from a study of blood T cell repertoires in COVID-19. The CDR3 totals 12 residues. Germline V gene data show CDR1 as MNHNS and CDR2 as SASEGT. The V end lost 5 bases, the J end lost 9 bases, and 11 bases lay between the germline ends. In the source study's methods: Amplification of reference gene primers was used by the study to estimate nucleated cell counts. The method was immunoSEQ multiplex PCR; TCRdb's version includes in-frame clones alone and lacks a portion of them. V and J calls and clone size are those listed in that table; D and trimming were worked out from the DNA. This table holds about 180,000 clones, 88% found once.

The sequencing input was PBMCs or T cells enriched from blood (not recorded which). The receptor's source is a woman between 18 and 29 years old who had recovered from COVID-19. The chain is built from TRBV6-1 and TRBJ2-1, with a tentative D call TRBD1 (5 bases). The CDR3 region is CASSWGEAEQFF. The CDR3 region has the DNA TGTGCCAGCAGTTGGGGCGAGGCTGAGCAGTTCTTC.